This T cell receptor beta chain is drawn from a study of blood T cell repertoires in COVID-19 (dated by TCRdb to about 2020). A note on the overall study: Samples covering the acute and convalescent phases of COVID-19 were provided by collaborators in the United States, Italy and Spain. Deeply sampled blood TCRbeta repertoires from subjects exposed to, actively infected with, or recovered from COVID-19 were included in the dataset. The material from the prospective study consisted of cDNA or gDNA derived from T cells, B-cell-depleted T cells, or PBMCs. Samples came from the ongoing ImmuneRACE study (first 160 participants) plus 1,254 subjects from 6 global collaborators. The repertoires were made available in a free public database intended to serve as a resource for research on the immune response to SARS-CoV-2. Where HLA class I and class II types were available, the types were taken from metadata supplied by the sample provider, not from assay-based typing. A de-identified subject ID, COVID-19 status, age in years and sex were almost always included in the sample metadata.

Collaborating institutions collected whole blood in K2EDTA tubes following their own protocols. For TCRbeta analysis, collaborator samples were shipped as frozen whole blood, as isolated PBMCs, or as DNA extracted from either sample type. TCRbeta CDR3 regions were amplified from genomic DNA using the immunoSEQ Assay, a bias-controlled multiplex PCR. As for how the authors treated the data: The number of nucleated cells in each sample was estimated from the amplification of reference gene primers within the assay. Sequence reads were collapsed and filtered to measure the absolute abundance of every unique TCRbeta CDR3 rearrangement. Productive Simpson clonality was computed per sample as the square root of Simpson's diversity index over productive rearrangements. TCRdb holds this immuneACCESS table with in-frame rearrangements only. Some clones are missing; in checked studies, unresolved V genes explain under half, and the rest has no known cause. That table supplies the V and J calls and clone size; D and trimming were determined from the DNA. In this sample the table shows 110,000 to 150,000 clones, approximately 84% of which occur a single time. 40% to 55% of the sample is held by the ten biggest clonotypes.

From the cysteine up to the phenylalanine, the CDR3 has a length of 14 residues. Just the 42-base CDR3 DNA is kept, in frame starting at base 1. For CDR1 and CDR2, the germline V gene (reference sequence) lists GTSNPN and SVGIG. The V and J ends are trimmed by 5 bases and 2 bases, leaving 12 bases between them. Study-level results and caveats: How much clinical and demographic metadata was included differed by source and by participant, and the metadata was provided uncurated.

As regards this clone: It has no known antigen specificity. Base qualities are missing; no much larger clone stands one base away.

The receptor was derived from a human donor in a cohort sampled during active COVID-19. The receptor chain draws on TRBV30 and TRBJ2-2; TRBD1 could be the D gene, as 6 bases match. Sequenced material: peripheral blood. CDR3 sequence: CAWAPGQNTGELFF. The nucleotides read TGTGCCTGGGCCCCGGGACAAAACACCGGGGAGCTGTTTTTT.